What follows are 14 T cell receptor beta chains derived from one specimen sequenced in a study of somatic mutations in cytotoxic T cells in rheumatoid arthritis. The protocol was immunoSEQ multiplex PCR, while the TCRdb copy is restricted to in-frame clones and leaves out a portion. The table has several thousand clones, over 75% seen once; the top ten hold roughly 11%. The sample comprised CD8+ T cells sorted from blood. The receptor source for this set is an adult with rheumatoid arthritis.

This clone occurred a few times. CDR3 DNA sequence: TGTGCCAGCGCGGCAGGGGATCAGCCCCAGCATTTT. This codes for CASAAGDQPQHF. The chain is built from TRBV7-9 and TRBJ1-5, with a tentative D call TRBD1 (6 bases). The ends were cut back, 8 bases at V and 5 bases at J, with 10 bases in the middle. This CDR3 contains 12 residues. CDR1 and CDR2 (germline): SEHNR, FQNEAQ (reference sequence).

A single count supports this clone. The chain combines TRBV7-9 with TRBJ2-3, with 12 bases lining up with TRBD2. CDR1 and CDR2 from the germline V gene are SEHNR and FQNEAQ (reference sequence). This CDR3 comprises 15 residues. V lost 7 bases and J lost 3; bases outside the gene matches: 5. The CDR3 bases are TGTGCCAGCACTTCGACTAGCGGGGGAACAGATACGCAGTATTTT. It is translated as CASTSTSGGTDTQYF.

The chain couples TRBV9 to TRBJ1-1; D is ambiguous. The CDR3 runs 10 residues. From germline, CDR1 is SGDLS and CDR2 YYNGEE. The ends were cut back, 3 bases at V and 6 bases at J, with 3 bases in the middle. CDR3 residues: CASSGAEAFF. Here the CDR3 DNA reads TGTGCCAGCAGCGGAGCTGAAGCTTTCTTT.

This clone has only one observation. The rearrangement uses TRBV2 and TRBJ2-5; a weak D match, TRBD2 (6 bases). The CDR3 extends over 16 amino acids. The V and J ends lost 5 bases and 1 base respectively, with 17 bases between them. Germline V gene sequence: CDR1 SNHLY, CDR2 FYNNEI. The CDR3 is CASSSLRLGGQETQYF. CDR3 DNA sequence: TGTGCCAGCAGTAGTCTTCGCCTCGGGGGCCAAGAGACCCAGTACTTC.

About this clone itself: At one end the junction does not follow the germline gene, possibly because of a read error. The genes are TRBV4-3 and TRBJ2-5; 10 bases are a match to TRBD2. The CDR3 contains 21 residues. In germline, CDR1 is LGHNA, CDR2 YSLEER. In DNA, the CDR3 is TGCGCCGGCAGCCAAGAGGGGGGGAGGGCATCACTAGCGGGGTTGGAAGAGACCCAGTACTTC. Its translation is CAGSQEGGRASLAGLEETQYF.

The V gene is TRBV4-1, the J gene TRBJ2-1, with TRBD2 matching 8 bases. CDR1 MGHRA and CDR2 YSYEKL come from the germline V gene. The junction had 8 bases not matched to a gene; V was cut back by 1 base and J by 6 bases. There are 16 residues in the CDR3. The DNA for the CDR3 is TGCGCCAGCAGCCAAGTCGGGGGGGTAATCAGCAATGAGCAGTTCTTC. Translating it yields CASSQVGGVISNEQFF.

The J gene is TRBJ2-6, the V gene TRBV28; 8 nucleotides match TRBD2. The CDR3 consists of 15 residues. V trimming: 8 bases; J trimming: 0 bases; junction bases outside the gene matches: 3. Germline CDR1 MDHEN, CDR2 SYDVKM. The CDR3 nucleotides are TGTGCCAGCGCCGGGGGGGGCTCTGGGGCCAACGTCCTGACTTTC. Protein sequence: CASAGGGSGANVLTF.

This chain joins TRBV9 and TRBJ2-7; D gene uncertain. The germline V gene has CDR1 SGDLS and CDR2 YYNGEE. This CDR3 is 11 amino acids long. V lost 4 bases, J lost 3 bases, and 5 bases lay in between. The CDR3 protein is CASSSDYEQYF. The CDR3 DNA is TGTGCCAGCAGCTCTGACTACGAGCAGTACTTC.

The chain employs TRBV7-6 and TRBJ2-5; 11 positions match TRBD1. J lost 6 bases, V lost 0 bases, and 3 bases had no gene match. In germline, CDR1 is SGHVS, CDR2 FNYEAQ. The CDR3 contains 15 residues. The CDR3 region is CASSLAGTGGKTQYF. The CDR3 nucleotides are TGTGCCAGCAGCTTAGCAGGGACAGGGGGGAAGACCCAGTACTTC.

The CDR3 region has the DNA TGTGCCAGCAGTTTAAATGGGGGGAAGGATGGCTACACCTTC. Its protein is CASSLNGGKDGYTF. The chain uses TRBV27 and TRBJ1-2, with D possibly matching TRBD1 (5 bases). Germline V gene lookup returns CDR1 MNHEY and CDR2 SMNVEV (reference sequence). With 2 bases removed from V and 6 bases from J, the gap between germline ends came to 13 bases. This CDR3 is built from 14 residues.

V and J are TRBV1 and TRBJ1-2. TRBV1 is deemed a pseudogene. CDR3 length: 16 amino acids. The CDR3 DNA reads TGCACCAGCAGTCAAATACGTTTGTGCAAGACCTATGGCTACACCTTC. As protein: CTSSQIRLCKTYGYTF.

By share, this clone counts as large. The chain is built from TRBV2 and TRBJ1-4; 10 positions match TRBD1. This CDR3 region has 17 residues. The junction had 9 bases not matched to a gene; V was cut back by 7 bases and J by 1 base. Germline V gene lookup returns CDR1 SNHLY and CDR2 FYNNEI. The CDR3 is CASKLPGQGLTNEKLFF. The DNA for the CDR3 is TGTGCCAGCAAATTGCCGGGACAGGGGTTAACTAATGAAAAACTGTTTTTT.

V usage is TRBV18 and J usage is TRBJ2-3; no definite D call. This CDR3 is 16 amino acids long. The V gene lost 2 bases and the J gene lost 2 bases, with 14 bases spanning the gap. From germline, CDR1 is KGHSH and CDR2 LQKENI. The CDR3 here is CASSPDGFLNTDTQYF. CDR3 DNA sequence: TGTGCCAGCTCACCAGACGGGTTTTTGAACACAGATACGCAGTATTTT.

The J gene is TRBJ1-5, the V gene TRBV4-1; D remains unclear. V lost 1 base to trimming and J lost 4 bases, with 14 bases between them. Per the germline V gene, CDR1 is MGHRA and CDR2 is YSYEKL. The CDR3 has 16 amino acids. The chain's CDR3 is CASSQVVTLYNQPQHF. The CDR3 nucleotides read TGCGCCAGCAGCCAAGTAGTCACCCTCTATAATCAGCCCCAGCATTTT.